The source of this T cell receptor (beta chain) is a study of blood T cell repertoires in COVID-19. Study-level information: Researchers got acute and convalescent COVID-19 samples from the United States, Italy and Spain. T cells, B-cell-depleted T cells, or PBMCs provided the cDNA or gDNA that served as material.

Study processing details: Counts of nucleated cells, estimated from reference gene primer amplification, were obtained. The table came from immunoSEQ multiplex PCR; TCRdb's copy has only in-frame clones and leaves some out. That table furnishes V, J and clone size, whereas the DNA furnished D and trimming. The sample includes 35,000 to 40,000 clones, 80% to 90% of them seen just once. Trimming stripped 1 base from V and 1 base from J, with 10 bases between. CDR1 is SGHTA and CDR2 is FQGTGA in the germline V gene. The CDR3 sequence is 15 residues long. The V call is TRBV7-3, the J call TRBJ2-5; D is undetermined. The receptor was isolated from a human donor in a cohort sampled during active COVID-19. Specimen: peripheral blood. The CDR3 sequence is CASSLNGGVQETQYF. The CDR3 DNA is TGTGCCAGCAGCTTAAACGGCGGAGTCCAAGAGACCCAGTACTTC. The whole variable domain, filled in from reference TRBV7-3 and TRBJ2-5, reads GAGVSQTPSNKVTEKGKYVELRCDPISGHTALYWYRQSLGQGPEFLIYFQGTGAADDSGLPNDRFFAVRPEGSVSTLKIQRTERGDSAVYLCASSLNGGVQETQYFGPGTRLLVL.